This TCR beta chain was obtained from a study of early stage breast cancer tumors. The protocol was immunoSEQ multiplex PCR, while the TCRdb copy is restricted to in-frame clones and leaves out a portion. The sample holds approximately 50,000 clones; roughly 80% are singletons and the top ten take 3% to 3.5%. The CDR3 totals 12 residues. Germline CDR1 SNHLY, CDR2 FYNNEI. V was clipped by 7 bases and J by 1 base, with 6 bases between them. Study-level results: Compared with adjacent normal breast, tumors showed around 2.5-fold denser, more clonal T cells.

In the case of this clone: As yet, its antigen is unknown.

This chain links TRBV2 with TRBJ2-3; D uncertain. The sequencing input was blood. The clonotype comes from a person aged 25-39 years with breast cancer. This CDR3 reads CASNLRTDTQYF. CDR3 DNA sequence: TGTGCCAGCAATCTCCGCACAGATACGCAGTATTTT.